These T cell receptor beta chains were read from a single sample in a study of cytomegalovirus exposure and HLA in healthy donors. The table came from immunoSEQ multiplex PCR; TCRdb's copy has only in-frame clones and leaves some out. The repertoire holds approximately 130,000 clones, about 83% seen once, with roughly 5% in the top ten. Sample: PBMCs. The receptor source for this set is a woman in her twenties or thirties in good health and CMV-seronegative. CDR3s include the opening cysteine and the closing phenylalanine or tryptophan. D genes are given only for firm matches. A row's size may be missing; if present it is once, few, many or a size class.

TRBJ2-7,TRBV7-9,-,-,TGTGCCAGCAGCCTGGGCAGGGGCATCTCCTACGAGCAGTACTTC,CASSLGRGISYEQYF
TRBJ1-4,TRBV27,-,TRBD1,TGTGCCAGCAGCCTCAGGGGGATAGGAGTTTCAACTAATGAAAAACTGTTTTTT,CASSLRGIGVSTNEKLFF
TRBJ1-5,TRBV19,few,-,TGTGCCAGTAGTATTACAGACTATAGCAATCAGCCCCAGCATTTT,CASSITDYSNQPQHF
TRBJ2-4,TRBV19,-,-,TGTGCCAGTAGTCACGGGGGAAGGGCCAAAAACATTCAGTACTTC,CASSHGGRAKNIQYF
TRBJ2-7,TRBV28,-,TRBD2,TGTGCCAGCAGTTGGCGACTAGCGGGAGGAGCGGGAGGGCCCAATTACGAGCAGTACTTC,CASSWRLAGGAGGPNYEQYF
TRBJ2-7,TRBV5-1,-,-,TGCGCCAGCAGCAGAGGGGACACCTCCTACGAGCAGTACTTC,CASSRGDTSYEQYF
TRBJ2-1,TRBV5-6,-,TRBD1,TGTGCCAGCAGCGAACAGGGGTTCTACAATGAGCAGTTCTTC,CASSEQGFYNEQFF
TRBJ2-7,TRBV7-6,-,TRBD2,TGTGCCAGCAGCCCCGCGGGAGGTGGCTACGAGCAGTACTTC,CASSPAGGGYEQYF
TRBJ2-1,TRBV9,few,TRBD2,TGTGCCAGCAGCGCCGCTAGCGGGACCTACAATGAGCAGTTCTTC,CASSAASGTYNEQFF
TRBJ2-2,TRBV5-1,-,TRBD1,TGCGCCAGCAGCTTGGCCGTGACAGGGACGAACACCGGGGAGCTGTTTTTT,CASSLAVTGTNTGELFF
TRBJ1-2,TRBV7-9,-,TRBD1,TGTGCCAGCAGCTTAGGGGACAGGAGTAACTATGGCTACACCTTC,CASSLGDRSNYGYTF
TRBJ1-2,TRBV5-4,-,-,TGTGCCAGCAGCTTGTTCGGGTTCATTCTTAACTATGGCTACACCTTC,CASSLFGFILNYGYTF
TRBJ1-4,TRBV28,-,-,TGTGCCAGCGGTCGGGGGGTTTGGGATAATGAAAAACTGTTTTTT,CASGRGVWDNEKLFF
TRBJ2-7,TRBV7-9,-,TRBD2,TGTGCCAGCACCGCGAAGGCGGGGGGCGAGCAGTACTTC,CASTAKAGGEQYF
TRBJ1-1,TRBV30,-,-,TGTGCCTGGGATAGGGTCGGGGGAACTGAAGCTTTCTTT,CAWDRVGGTEAFF
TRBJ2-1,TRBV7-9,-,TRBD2,TGTGCCAGCAGCGGCGGCGGGAGTAGAAATGAGCAGTTCTTC,CASSGGGSRNEQFF
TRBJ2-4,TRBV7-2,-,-,TGTGCCAGCAGCTTAGGAGGGACCAAAAACATTCAGTACTTC,CASSLGGTKNIQYF
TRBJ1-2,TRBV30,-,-,TGTGCCTGGAGGTCCCGAGGGAGGAGGGAATCAGATGGCTACACCTTC,CAWRSRGRRESDGYTF
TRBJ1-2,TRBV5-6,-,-,TGTGCCAGCAGCTTGGAGGGGCTCTATGGCTACACCTTC,CASSLEGLYGYTF
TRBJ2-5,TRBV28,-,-,TGTGCCAGCAGCGGACCGGGGAGCTTCCAAGAGACCCAGTACTTC,CASSGPGSFQETQYF
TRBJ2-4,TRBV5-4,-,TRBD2,TGTGCCAGCAGCTTGGGAGCCAGCGGGGGGGCCCGGTACTTC,CASSLGASGGARYF
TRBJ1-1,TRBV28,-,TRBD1,TGTGCCAGCAGTTTATTAGGGGGCCGATCGAACACTGAAGCTTTCTTT,CASSLLGGRSNTEAFF
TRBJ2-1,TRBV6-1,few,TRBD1,TGTGCCAGTGGACAGGGGTGGATCCATGAGCAGTTCTTC,CASGQGWIHEQFF
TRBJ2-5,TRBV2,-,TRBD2,TGTGCCAGCAGTGAAAGGAGCGGGGGGGAGACCCAGTACTTC,CASSERSGGETQYF
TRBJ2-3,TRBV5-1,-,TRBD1,TGCGCCAGCAGCTTGGTACAGGGGCGCACAGATACGCAGTATTTT,CASSLVQGRTDTQYF
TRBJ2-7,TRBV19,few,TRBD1,TGTGCCAGGCCTTACAGGGGTACCTCCTACGAGCAGTACTTC,CARPYRGTSYEQYF
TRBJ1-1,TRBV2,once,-,TGTGCCAGCAGTGAACAGGGGATCACTGAAGCTTTCTTT,CASSEQGITEAFF
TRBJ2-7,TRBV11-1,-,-,TGTGCCAGCAGCTCCCCATTGTCCTACGAGCAGTACTTC,CASSSPLSYEQYF
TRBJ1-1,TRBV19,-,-,TGTGCCAGTAGCCCCCCCCTCAGTGGGCAGCTTAACACTGAAGCTTTCTTT,CASSPPLSGQLNTEAFF
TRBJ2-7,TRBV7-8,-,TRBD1,TGTGCCAGCAGCACCCGCCCTCCCTTTGGACAGGCGTCCTACGAGCAGTACTTC,CASSTRPPFGQASYEQYF
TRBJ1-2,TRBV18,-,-,TGTGCCAGCTCACCACCGACGAGGGAAAGCTATGGCTACACCTTC,CASSPPTRESYGYTF
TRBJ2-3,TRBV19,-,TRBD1,TGTGCCAGTAGTATCACAGGGGGCTTCCCAGATACGCAGTATTTT,CASSITGGFPDTQYF
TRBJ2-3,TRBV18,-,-,TGTGCCAGCTCAACCCTTGAACATAACACAGATACGCAGTATTTT,CASSTLEHNTDTQYF
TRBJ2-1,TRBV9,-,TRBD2,TGTGCCAGCAGCGTTTTAGCGGGATCCTACAATGAGCAGTTCTTC,CASSVLAGSYNEQFF
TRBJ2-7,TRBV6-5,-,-,TGTGCCAGCAGTTACTCGGCCGCAAGCTCCTACGAGCAGTACTTC,CASSYSAASSYEQYF
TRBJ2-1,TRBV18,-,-,TGTGCCAGCTCACCACGGTACCGGGGTTTTACGGAGCCCAATGAGCAGTTCTTC,CASSPRYRGFTEPNEQFF
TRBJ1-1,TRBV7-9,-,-,TGTGCCAGCAGCTTCACAGGGAAGGGGAACACTGAAGCTTTCTTT,CASSFTGKGNTEAFF
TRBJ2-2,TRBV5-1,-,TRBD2,TGCGCCAGCAGCTTCAGCGGGGGGGCCTCCACCGGGGAGCTGTTTTTT,CASSFSGGASTGELFF
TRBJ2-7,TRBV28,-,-,TGTGCCAGCAGTTTGGTCGGGAATAGGAACGAGCAGTACTTC,CASSLVGNRNEQYF